This TCR beta chain was recovered during a study of cytomegalovirus exposure and HLA in healthy donors. Study outcomes and limitations: Most TCR sequences were uncommon, yet certain public TCRs appeared in many donors. Sequencing likely caused a cluster of highly shared sequence variants. In a later analysis, TCR beta V- and J-gene trimming was associated with a missense DCLRE1C variant. A later analysis found most CMV-associated TCR beta chains apparently HLA-restricted.

Both 60 Vbeta primers and 13 Jbeta primers went into the PCR. Sequencing was performed with immunoSEQ multiplex PCR; in TCRdb, only in-frame clones are kept and a portion is missing. The sample holds more than 150,000 clones; 78% are singletons and the top ten take 4.5% to 7.5%. The CDR3 spans 15 residues. V lost 0 bases and J lost 6; bases outside the gene matches: 4. Germline lookup yields CDR1 MNHNY and CDR2 SVGAGI (reference sequence). Concerning this clone itself: Antigen unknown.

The origin of this receptor is a woman aged 30 to 39 in good health and CMV-seropositive. The V gene is TRBV6-6, the J gene TRBJ2-1, with TRBD2 matching over 8 bases. Sample: PBMCs. The DNA for the CDR3 is TGTGCCAGCAGTTACTCGTCCAGCGGGGGCAATGAGCAGTTCTTC. This gives the protein CASSYSSSGGNEQFF.